The present entry profiles one T cell receptor (beta chain) with its context. The antigen is not known. The CDR3 totals 16 residues. Between the trimmed V and J ends, which lost 1 base and 0 bases, there was a span of 9 bases. Germline V gene lookup returns CDR1 SEHNR and CDR2 FQNEAQ (reference sequence). The sample belongs to a study of shared clonotypes between healthy human individuals. Across the study: Donor ages ranged 18 to 49 years: a couple of women, a few men. General study findings and limits: Relative to their counterparts shared across all four donors, non-shared clonotypes exhibited diminished generation probabilities. Blood was the sole source, and tissue repertoires probably differ.

Method: immunoSEQ multiplex PCR; TCRdb's copy keeps in-frame clones and lacks some. The sample consists of about 92,000 clones, 68% of them appearing once. Donors had no recently reported acute infections or vaccinations and were HIV-negative. The chain recombines TRBV7-9 with TRBJ2-2; possibly TRBD1 for D (5 bases). The sequence was obtained from a man aged 30-40 years in good health. The sequenced sample consisted of memory CD8+ T cells sorted from blood. Subset meaning: CD45RO+ cells pooled with CCR7-negative TemRA cells. DNA of the CDR3: TGTGCCAGCAGCTTAGGCGCAGGGCCGAACACCGGGGAGCTGTTTTTT. Translation: CASSLGAGPNTGELFF. The entire variable domain, with the rest obtained from reference TRBV7-9 and TRBJ2-2, is as follows: DTGVSQNPRHKITKRGQNVTFRCDPISEHNRLYWYRQTLGQGPEFLTYFQNEAQLEKSRLLSDRFSAERPKGSFSTLEIQRTEQGDSAMYLCASSLGAGPNTGELFFGEGSRLTVL.